The 14 T cell receptor beta chains listed next were all sequenced from one sample in a study of metastatic and nonmetastatic thyroid tumors. TCRdb used MiXCR to call clones anew from the PCR reads. Among fewer than 12,000 clones listed, around 30% were seen once. The entire patient cohort was treatment-naive prior to thyroid surgery. The source material was tumor tissue. The receptors come from a male donor with papillary thyroid cancer or a benign thyroid nodule (not recorded which). Some clones in this sample may be carry-over from other donors' samples.

The chain combines TRBV28 with TRBJ1-2, with 9 bases matching TRBD1. The CDR3 is made up of 16 amino acids. Germline CDR1 MDHEN, CDR2 SYDVKM. Trimming took 6 bases from V and 1 from J; bases not matched to a gene: 9. The CDR3 nucleotides read TGTGCCAGCAGCATAGGACAGGGGATGGGTAACTATGGCTACACCTTC. This codes for CASSIGQGMGNYGYTF.

By proportion, this clone is medium-sized (0.01 to 0.1%). The chain couples TRBV20-1 to TRBJ1-2; 10 bases align to TRBD1. The germline gives CDR1 DFQATT, CDR2 SNEGSKA (reference sequence). The CDR3 length is 14 residues. The J segment lost 4 bases and the V segment lost 4 bases, leaving 6 bases of the junction unmatched. CDR3 DNA: TGCAGTGCTACCGGACAGGGGGGGGTCTATGGCTACACCTTC. Translation gives CSATGQGGVYGYTF.

V is TRBV13 and J is TRBJ1-2; no firm D call. The CDR3 sequence is 13 residues long. CDR1 is PRHDT, CDR2 FYEKMQ, per germline (reference sequence). Trimming shortened V by 5 bases and J by 3 bases, and 10 bases separated the two germline ends. This CDR3 reads CASSPGIHYGYTF. CDR3 DNA: TGTGCCAGCAGCCCTGGAATCCACTATGGCTACACCTTC.

In its sample, this clone ranks as medium-sized. The chain employs TRBV7-6 and TRBJ2-2, with D possibly being TRBD2 (6 bases). V was clipped by 0 bases and J by 1 base, with 9 bases between them. Germline CDR1 reads SGHVS; CDR2 reads FNYEAQ. The CDR3 consists of 16 residues. CDR3 nucleotides: TGTGCCAGCAGCTTAGCGCCAGCGGGGAACACCGGGGAGCTGTTTTTT. Encoded protein: CASSLAPAGNTGELFF.

This clone is medium-sized by share. The chain couples TRBV20-1 to TRBJ2-2, with D tentatively TRBD1 or TRBD2 (5 bases each). This CDR3 has 14 amino acids. Trimming shortened V by 8 bases and J by 4 bases, and 17 bases separated the two germline ends. The germline V gene has CDR1 DFQATT and CDR2 SNEGSKA (reference sequence). The CDR3 loop reads CSTPGTASTGELFF. In DNA, the CDR3 is TGCAGTACCCCCGGGACCGCTTCCACCGGGGAGCTGTTTTTT.

This clone is categorized as medium-sized. The chain links TRBV19 to TRBJ2-3; D is uncertain. The V and J ends lost 6 bases and 1 base respectively, with 11 bases between them. Per the germline V gene, CDR1 is LNHDA and CDR2 is SQIVND (reference sequence). The CDR3 is 14 residues long. In DNA, the CDR3 is TGTGCCAGTAGACTCTTAGGTGGCACAGATACGCAGTATTTT. Amino acids: CASRLLGGTDTQYF. Full variable domain (rest looked up from reference TRBV19 and TRBJ2-3): DGGITQSPKYLFRKEGQNVTLSCEQNLNHDAMYWYRQDPGQGLRLIYYSQIVNDFQKGDIAEGYSVSREKKESFPLTVTSAQKNPTAFYLCASRLLGGTDTQYFGPGTRLTVL.

The chain links TRBV3-1 to TRBJ1-2; D is unclear. The CDR3 extends over 11 amino acids. The germline gives CDR1 LGHDT, CDR2 YNNKEL (reference sequence). Deletions cut 3 bases from V and 5 bases from J, with 4 bases between. CDR3 bases: TGTGCCAGCAGCCACGGTTATGGCTACACCTTC. As protein: CASSHGYGYTF.

By its share, this clone is medium-sized. The V and J genes are TRBV20-1 and TRBJ2-3, with D perhaps TRBD1 (6 bases). Trimming stripped 3 bases from V and 3 bases from J, with 13 bases between. This CDR3 spans 14 amino acids. Germline lookup yields CDR1 DFQATT and CDR2 SNEGSKA (reference sequence). CDR3 in DNA: TGCAGTGCTAGCAGGGGCATGAGGACAGATACGCAGTATTTT. Protein product: CSASRGMRTDTQYF.

In this sample, this clone turned up a few times. The chain links TRBV10-3 to TRBJ2-7; D tentatively fits TRBD1 or TRBD2 (6 bases each). Germline V CDR1 and CDR2: ENHRY, SYGVKD. The CDR3 contains 16 residues. Deletions cut 10 bases from V and 0 bases from J, with 22 bases between. CDR3 residues: CATGGLTGSYSYEQYF. The CDR3 DNA reads TGTGCCACCGGGGGCTTGACAGGTTCCTACTCCTACGAGCAGTACTTC.

Judged by abundance, this clone is medium-sized. The chain combines TRBV5-1 with TRBJ2-5; possible D gene TRBD2, 6 bases. V shed 0 bases and J shed 1 base, with 13 bases lying between them. CDR1 and CDR2 from the germline V gene are SGHRS and YFSETQ. The CDR3 is 16 amino acids. CDR3 sequence: CASSLAGISGQETQYF. CDR3 bases: TGCGCCAGCAGCTTGGCAGGTATTAGCGGCCAAGAGACCCAGTACTTC.

This chain joins TRBV7-2 and TRBJ2-7; D perhaps matches TRBD2 (5 bases). CDR3 size: 14 residues. CDR1 and CDR2 from the germline V gene are SGHTA and FQGNSA. Deletions cut 3 bases from V and 2 bases from J, with 11 bases between. The CDR3 nucleotides read TGTGCCAGCAGCTTCGTAGTTAGCGCCTACGAGCAGTACTTC. Protein product: CASSFVVSAYEQYF.

This clone is medium-sized (0.01 to 0.1%) within its sample. The CDR3 bases are TGTGCCAGTAGTACCCGGACTAGCGGGAGTCCAGATACGCAGTATTTT. This codes for CASSTRTSGSPDTQYF. This rearrangement joins TRBV19 to TRBJ2-3; 13 bases are shared with TRBD2. Germline trimming cut 4 bases from V and 4 bases from J; bases unmatched to any gene: 5. This CDR3 has 16 amino acids. CDR1 and CDR2 (germline): LNHDA, SQIVND (reference sequence).

The chain combines TRBV20-1 with TRBJ1-3; D possibly corresponds to TRBD1 (6 bases). The germline V gene encodes CDR1 DFQATT and CDR2 SNEGSKA (reference sequence). V was pared by 6 bases and J by 0 bases, with 12 bases between. The CDR3 extends over 14 amino acids. The CDR3 bases are TGCAGTGCACAGACAGGTATCTCTGGAAACACCATATATTTT. It specifies CSAQTGISGNTIYF.

This clone was detected ten times or more. The germline gene is not matched at one end of the junction; a read error may be the cause. The chain employs TRBV20-1 and TRBJ1-2; 8 bases line up with TRBD1. Germline V gene data show CDR1 as DFQATT and CDR2 as SNEGSKA (reference sequence). The CDR3 consists of 14 residues. The chain's CDR3 is CSATRETGARGYAF. CDR3 sequence (DNA): TGCAGTGCCACACGGGAGACAGGGGCGCGCGGCTACGCCTTC.